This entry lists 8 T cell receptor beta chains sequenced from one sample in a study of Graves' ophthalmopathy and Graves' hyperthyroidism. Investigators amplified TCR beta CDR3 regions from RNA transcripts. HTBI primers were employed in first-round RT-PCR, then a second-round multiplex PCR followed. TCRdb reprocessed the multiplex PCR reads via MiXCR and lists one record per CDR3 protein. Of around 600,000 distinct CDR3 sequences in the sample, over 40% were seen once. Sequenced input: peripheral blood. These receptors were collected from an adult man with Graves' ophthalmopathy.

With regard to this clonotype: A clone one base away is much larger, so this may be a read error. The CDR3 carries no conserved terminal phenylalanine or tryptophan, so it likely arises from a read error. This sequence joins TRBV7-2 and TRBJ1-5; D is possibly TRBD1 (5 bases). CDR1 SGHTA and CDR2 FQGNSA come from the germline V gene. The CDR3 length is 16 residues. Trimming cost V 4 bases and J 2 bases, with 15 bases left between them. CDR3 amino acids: CASSSRQRGGNQPQHS. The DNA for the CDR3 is TGTGCCAGCAGCTCTAGACAGCGAGGGGGCAATCAGCCCCAGCATTCT.

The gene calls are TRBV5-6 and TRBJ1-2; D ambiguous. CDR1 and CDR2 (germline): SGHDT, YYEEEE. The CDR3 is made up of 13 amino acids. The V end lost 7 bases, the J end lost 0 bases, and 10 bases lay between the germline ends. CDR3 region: CASGEPANYGYTF. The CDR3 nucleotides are TGTGCCAGCGGGGAGCCAGCTAACTATGGCTACACCTTC.

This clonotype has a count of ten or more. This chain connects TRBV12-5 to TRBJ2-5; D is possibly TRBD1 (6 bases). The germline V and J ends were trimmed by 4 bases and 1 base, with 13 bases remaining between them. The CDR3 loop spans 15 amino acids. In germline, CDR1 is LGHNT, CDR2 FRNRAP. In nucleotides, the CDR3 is TGTGCTAGTGGTTGGCGGACAGTAGTCCAAGAGACCCAGTACTTC. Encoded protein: CASGWRTVVQETQYF.

The CDR3 DNA is TGCGCCAGCAGCCAAGGTAGGGGGGGTTGGACTGAAGCTTTCTTT. Amino acid sequence: CASSQGRGGWTEAFF. The chain uses TRBV4-1 and TRBJ1-1; D is possibly TRBD1 (6 bases). The CDR3 spans 15 residues. Trimming removed 1 base at V and 5 bases at J, with 14 bases between. Germline lookup yields CDR1 MGHRA and CDR2 YSYEKL.

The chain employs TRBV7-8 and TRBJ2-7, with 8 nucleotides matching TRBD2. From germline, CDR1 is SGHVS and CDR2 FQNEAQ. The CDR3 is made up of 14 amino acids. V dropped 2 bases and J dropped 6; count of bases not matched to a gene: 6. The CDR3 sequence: CASSLRSGSGEQYF. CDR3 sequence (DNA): TGTGCCAGCAGCTTAAGAAGCGGGAGTGGCGAGCAGTACTTC.

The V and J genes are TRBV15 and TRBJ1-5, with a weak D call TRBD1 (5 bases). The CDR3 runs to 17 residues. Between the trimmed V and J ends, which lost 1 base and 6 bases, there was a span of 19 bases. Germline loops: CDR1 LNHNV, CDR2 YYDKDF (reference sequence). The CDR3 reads CATSRGFRDGEGQPQHF. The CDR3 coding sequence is TGTGCCACCAGCAGAGGCTTTCGGGACGGGGAGGGTCAGCCCCAGCATTTT.

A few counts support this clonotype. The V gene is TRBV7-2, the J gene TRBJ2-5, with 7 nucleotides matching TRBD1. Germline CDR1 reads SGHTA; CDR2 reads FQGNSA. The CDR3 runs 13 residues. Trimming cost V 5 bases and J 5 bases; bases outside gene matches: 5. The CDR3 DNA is TGTGCCAGCAGCATAAGGGGGCCGGAGACCCAGTACTTC. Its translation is CASSIRGPETQYF.

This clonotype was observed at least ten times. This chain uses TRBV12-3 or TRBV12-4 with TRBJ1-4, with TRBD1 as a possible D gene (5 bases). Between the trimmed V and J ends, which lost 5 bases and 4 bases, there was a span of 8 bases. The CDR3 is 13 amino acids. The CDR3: CASSPGYNEKLFF. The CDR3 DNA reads TGTGCCAGCAGTCCAGGGTATAATGAAAAACTGTTTTTT.